The 6 T cell receptor beta chains below come from one sample, sequenced in a study of OX40 agonist ivuxolimab in advanced cancers. Profiled with immunoSEQ multiplex PCR; TCRdb holds only in-frame clones, not every one. The sample lists fewer than 100,000 clones, approximately 84% occurring once. Material: CD4+ or CD8+ T cells sorted from blood, obtained in a trial of the OX40 agonist ivuxolimab. These receptors all come from an adult with an advanced solid tumor such as melanoma, head and neck, liver or kidney cancer.

The rearrangement uses TRBV6-1 and TRBJ1-4; D unclear. CDR1 MNHNS and CDR2 SASEGT come from the germline V gene. V was pared by 7 bases and J by 7 bases, with 10 bases between. The CDR3 is made up of 12 amino acids. The CDR3 bases are TGTGCCAGCACCTGGACCCGTGAAAAACTGTTTTTT. Its translation: CASTWTREKLFF.

The V gene is TRBV5-6, the J gene TRBJ1-4; possibly TRBD1 for D (6 bases). V lost 2 bases and J lost 4, with 15 bases in between. Germline CDR1 reads SGHDT; CDR2 reads YYEEEE. The CDR3 length is 16 residues. This chain's CDR3 is CASSLQGRGLNEKLFF. The CDR3 DNA is TGTGCCAGCAGCTTACAGGGAAGGGGCCTTAATGAAAAACTGTTTTTT. Full variable domain (remainder filled in from reference TRBV5-6 and TRBJ1-4): DAGVTQSPTHLIKTRGQQVTLRCSPKSGHDTVSWYQQALGQGPQFIFQYYEEEERQRGNFPDRFSGHQFPNYSSELNVNALLLGDSALYLCASSLQGRGLNEKLFFGSGTQLSVL.

This chain uses TRBV19 with TRBJ1-5, with 7 nucleotides matching TRBD1. The CDR3 contains 12 residues. CDR1 is LNHDA, CDR2 SQIVND, per germline (reference sequence). Trimming took 5 bases from V and 7 from J; bases not matched to a gene: 2. In DNA form, the CDR3 reads TGTGCCAGTAGTGCCAGGGGGCAGCCCCAGCATTTT. This sequence encodes CASSARGQPQHF.

Turning to this clone: Distinct nucleotide sequences in the sample also encode this CDR3. V usage is TRBV11-2 and J usage is TRBJ1-1; the D is unclear. The germline V gene has CDR1 SGHAT and CDR2 FQNNGV. Trimming took off 3 bases at V and 1 base at J, with 9 bases between the two ends. CDR3 length equals 14 residues. The DNA of the CDR3 is TGTGCCAGCAGCTTTAATCGACAGAACACTGAAGCTTTCTTT. It translates to CASSFNRQNTEAFF.

This clone occurred once. The chain carries TRBV5-1 and TRBJ1-1; weak D call: TRBD1 (6 bases). CDR3 size: 14 residues. Trimming removed 4 bases from V and 6 bases from J, with 16 bases in between. Germline CDR1 is SGHRS and CDR2 is YFSETQ. CDR3 DNA sequence: TGCGCCAGCAGCCTCGGACAGAAACCCTCTGAAGCTTTCTTT. Its translation: CASSLGQKPSEAFF.

This sequence joins TRBV28 and TRBJ2-7; 8 positions match TRBD2. J was trimmed by 0 bases and V by 7 bases; bases with no gene match: 5. The CDR3 totals 14 residues. Germline V lookup: CDR1 MDHEN, CDR2 SYDVKM. DNA of the CDR3: TGTGCCAGCATGATAGCGGGATCCTCCTACGAGCAGTACTTC. It translates to CASMIAGSSYEQYF.